The rows below give T cell receptor beta chains drawn from one sample of a study of early T cells in non-severe SARS-CoV-2 infection. Each CDR3 protein is one row after TCRdb ran MiXCR on the 5' RACE reads. Here the sample spans nearly 70,000 distinct CDR3 sequences, around 4.2% being singletons. The sample was whole blood, taken at baseline. The receptors derive from an adult who was a healthcare worker with PCR-confirmed SARS-CoV-2 infection or an uninfected control (not recorded which). The donor label of this sample is uncertain. Each CDR3 is given without its conserved first and last residue.

V	J	CDR3
TRBV5-1	TRBJ2-3	ASSPGGVGDTQY
TRBV7-7	TRBJ2-5	ASGDAYGEY
TRBV6-5	TRBJ1-1	ASRSVGTEAF
TRBV6-4	TRBJ2-1	ASSDSPLRGEF
TRBV7-6	TRBJ1-5	ASSLADGQPQH
TRBV20-1	TRBJ2-7	SAAAGLTYEQY
TRBV24-1	TRBJ2-7	ATREGAVRPGEQY
TRBV21-1	TRBJ2-7	ASSKAGGRNTSYEQY
TRBV6-5	TRBJ2-5	ASSKGLRETQY
TRBV4-1	TRBJ2-5	ASSQVLAGGPIPETQY
TRBV7-2	TRBJ1-2	VSSPGQGLLYGYT
TRBV5-4	TRBJ2-2	ASSLARSLNTGELF
TRBV18	TRBJ2-2	ASSPRQQTGELF
TRBV6-5	TRBJ1-3	ASSYSPGTGGSGNTIY
TRBV6-6	TRBJ2-5	ASIEGSGGYTGTQY
TRBV5-6	TRBJ1-1	ASSSMGGTEAF
TRBV7-7	TRBJ2-2	ASSLNSGPDTGELF
TRBV21-1	TRBJ2-7	ASSRRTGSYEQY
TRBV19	TRBJ1-5	ASSIDRDQPQH
TRBV12-3/TRBV12-4	TRBJ1-1	ASSLAGYDTEAF
TRBV21-1	TRBJ1-1	ANTKRDSLNTEAF
TRBV6-1	TRBJ2-7	ASSGYGDGAEQY
TRBV30	TRBJ1-3	ACLPRADTIY
TRBV5-5	TRBJ1-6	ASSPGQSYNSPLH
TRBV5-6	TRBJ2-3	ASSLAGTGGTDTQY
TRBV5-1	TRBJ2-1	ASSGGLGNEQF
TRBV7-9	TRBJ1-1	ASCSLNTEAF
TRBV18	TRBJ1-1	ASSQRLNTEAF
TRBV13	TRBJ2-3	ASSLASGTDTQY
TRBV18	TRBJ1-1	ASSIRTGSNTEAF
TRBV20-1	TRBJ1-1	SAIPGTGLMNTEAF
TRBV12-2	TRBJ1-1	ASRMIKGDRGDYENTEAF
TRBV5-1	TRBJ2-5	ASRPPGLAGDETQY
TRBV7-6	TRBJ2-5	ASSLPGGVRTETQY
TRBV18	TRBJ2-6	ASSDRGPGANVLT
TRBV28	TRBJ2-7	ASSFGGAGVEY
TRBV28	TRBJ1-2	ASNPILRRTISRGYT
TRBV6-5	TRBJ1-6	ASSIAGTDQGSPLH
TRBV29-1	TRBJ2-3	SVESTGGADTQY
TRBV6-4	TRBJ2-1	ASSVVAGGGRNNEQF
TRBV20-1	TRBJ1-5	SARGGDRRLSNQPQH
TRBV10-3	TRBJ2-3	AISEKSTDTQY
TRBV5-1	TRBJ2-1	ASSRIAGSEQF
TRBV6-2/TRBV6-3	TRBJ2-1	ASSYIAGSNEQF
TRBV7-6	TRBJ2-7	ASSLEQGTEQY
TRBV3-1	TRBJ1-1	ASSQVGAGMNTEAF